These T cell receptor beta chains were read from a single sample in a study of shared clonotypes between healthy human individuals. Libraries were prepared by immunoSEQ multiplex PCR; TCRdb keeps only in-frame clonotypes and omits some of them. The sample includes roughly 2.5 million clones, 90% to 95% of them seen just once. Sequenced sample: naive CD4+ T cells sorted from blood. These receptor sequences come from a man younger than 30 in good health. CDR3s include the opening cysteine and the closing phenylalanine or tryptophan. The order of the fields is V gene, J gene, CDR3 protein.

>TRBV28|TRBJ1-4
CASSQLGQGTTNEKLFF
>TRBV18|TRBJ2-1
CASSPSPASYNEQFF
>TRBV5-4|TRBJ2-6
CASSSGQVGGANVLTF
>TRBV4-3|TRBJ2-7
CASSQHITGDYEQYF
>TRBV5-1|TRBJ2-3
CASSLVAGADTQYF
>TRBV19|TRBJ2-3
CASSIGIQGFADTQYF
>TRBV5-4|TRBJ1-2
CASSRQPGTGFYGYTF
>TRBV10-1|TRBJ2-1
CASSLAGVYNEQFF
>TRBV6-5|TRBJ2-7
CASSRGQGGNEQYF
>TRBV7-8|TRBJ2-2
CASSFTGGSTHTGELFF
>TRBV7-6|TRBJ1-1
CASSPLTGLNTEAFF
>TRBV12-5|TRBJ2-2
CASARGTDTGELFF
>TRBV11-2|TRBJ2-1
CASSPRTSGSSYNEQFF
>TRBV6-5|TRBJ2-7
CASRLLYEQYF
>TRBV6-6|TRBJ2-7
CASSFRSNSYEQYF
>TRBV15|TRBJ2-1
CATSRDRGVNEQFF
>TRBV7-2|TRBJ2-7
CASSSQTDVSYEQYF
>TRBV27|TRBJ2-1
CASSLRGIQNEQFF
>TRBV30|NA
CAWSGTGIYEQYF
>TRBV28|TRBJ2-7
CASSPPHPGTGPPYEQYF
>TRBV7-3|TRBJ1-5
CASSPKDRGQWNNMSNQPQHF
>TRBV19|TRBJ2-7
CATGSASYEQYF
>TRBV6-5|TRBJ1-2
CASSNSYGQVTF
>TRBV5-6|TRBJ2-4
CASSFSGTLKNIQYF
>TRBV4-3|TRBJ1-2
CASSPSTGTPYGYTF
>TRBV7-8|TRBJ1-2
CASSLRDSANYGYTF
>TRBV2|TRBJ2-2
CASRPAATNTGELFF
>TRBV5-6|TRBJ2-7
CASSLLAGSSYEQYF
>TRBV11-2|TRBJ2-3
CASSLDVWETDTQYF
>TRBV30|TRBJ2-5
CAWSLGTVTYQETQYF
>TRBV25-1|TRBJ1-4
CASSTGGEGEKLFF
>TRBV5-1|TRBJ1-4
CASSLAAGNEKLFF
>TRBV6-6|TRBJ1-5
CATRDSNQPQHF
>TRBV30|TRBJ1-1
CAWSVGTVNTEAFF
>TRBV10-3|TRBJ2-1
CAISSGQVNEQFF
>TRBV5-1|TRBJ1-2
CASSLTGGGYGYTF
>TRBV25-1|TRBJ2-1
CASSEVGGAYNEQFF
>TRBV28|TRBJ1-2
CASSTRDGGRGYTF
>TRBV30|TRBJ2-7
CAWTPGQGPYEQYF
>TRBV5-4|TRBJ2-7
CASSLLGQGGGEQYF
>TRBV10-1|TRBJ2-3
CASSGSSGRDTDTQYF
>TRBV27|TRBJ1-2
CASSPRTENYGYTF
>TRBV6-6|TRBJ1-5
CASSAVGSNQPQHF
>TRBV5-1|TRBJ1-6
CASSLIWGGSSPLHF
>TRBV5-1|TRBJ1-5
CASSAGTVKNQPQHF
>TRBV19|TRBJ2-6
CASSSQVGANVLTF
>TRBV6-5|TRBJ1-4
CASSYSGSMGEKLFF
>TRBV2|TRBJ2-1
CASSEGTVYNEQFF
>TRBV28|TRBJ2-5
CASRGSQETQYF
>TRBV25-1|TRBJ1-1
CASSDITEAFF
>TRBV5-1|TRBJ2-7
CASSSNVGFEQYF